This TCR beta chain is drawn from a study of control samples from healthy donors and cancer patients. The CDR3 totals 14 residues. Trimming cost V 2 bases and J 2 bases, with 8 bases left between them. Germline loops: CDR1 SGHTA, CDR2 FQGTGA. Method: immunoSEQ multiplex PCR; TCRdb's copy keeps in-frame clones and lacks some. The data contain 120,000 to 150,000 clones, 80% to 95% of them singletons. The sample was blood. The TCR comes from a young man in good health. The chain recombines TRBV7-3 with TRBJ2-3; D gene uncertain. DNA of the CDR3: TGTGCCAGCAGCTTATACGGGCTCACAGATACGCAGTATTTT. As protein: CASSLYGLTDTQYF.